One T cell receptor (beta chain) is described in this entry. This specimen comes from a study of blood T cell repertoires in COVID-19. The overall study: The origin of the acute and convalescent COVID-19 samples was the United States, Italy and Spain. T cells, B-cell-depleted T cells, or PBMCs provided the cDNA or gDNA that served as material.

This CDR3 region has 18 residues. The J segment lost 3 bases and the V segment lost 1 base, leaving 12 bases of the junction unmatched. Per the germline V gene, CDR1 is MNHNS and CDR2 is SASEGT. In the original workflow: Amplified reference gene primers provided the basis for estimating nucleated cell counts. Data came from immunoSEQ multiplex PCR; TCRdb stores just in-frame clones and leaves some out. D and trimming come from the DNA, and the V and J calls and clone size come from that table. The top ten hold 2.5% of the sample, which has around 200,000 clones, around 87% seen once. What was sequenced was peripheral blood. J is TRBJ2-5 and V is TRBV6-1; 9 bases match TRBD2. The sequence was obtained from a man aged 40-55 years with active or convalescent COVID-19. The CDR3: CASSEVYSGGTYKETQYF. The CDR3 DNA is TGTGCCAGCAGTGAAGTGTACAGCGGGGGGACTTATAAAGAGACCCAGTACTTC.